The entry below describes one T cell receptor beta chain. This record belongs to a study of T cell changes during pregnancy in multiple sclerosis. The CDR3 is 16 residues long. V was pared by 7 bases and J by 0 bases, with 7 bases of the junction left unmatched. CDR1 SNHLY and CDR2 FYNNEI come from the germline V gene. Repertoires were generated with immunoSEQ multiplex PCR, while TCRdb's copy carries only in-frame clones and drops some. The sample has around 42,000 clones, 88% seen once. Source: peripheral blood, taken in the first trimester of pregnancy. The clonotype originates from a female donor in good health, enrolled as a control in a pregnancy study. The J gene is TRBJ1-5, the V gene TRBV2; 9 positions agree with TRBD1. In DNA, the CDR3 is TGTGCCAGCACAAGGGACAGGGATTATAGCAATCAGCCCCAGCATTTT. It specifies CASTRDRDYSNQPQHF. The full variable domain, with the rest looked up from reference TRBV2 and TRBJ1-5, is EPEVTQTPSHQVTQMGQEVILRCVPISNHLYFYWYRQILGQKVEFLVSFYNNEISEKSEIFDDQFSVERPDGSNFTLKIRSTKLEDSAMYFCASTRDRDYSNQPQHFGDGTRLSIL.